The next 25 T cell receptor beta chains were all read from a single sample in a study of T-cell reconstitution after alpha-beta-depleted transplantation in children. Unique molecular identifiers tagged the TCRbeta library. Via MiXCR, TCRdb re-called the PCR reads, giving one row per CDR3 protein. The sample holds 90,000 to 150,000 distinct CDR3 sequences, roughly 23% seen once. The sample consisted of PBMCs, mostly from graft donor cells, taken 180 days after TCRalphabeta/CD19-depleted stem cell transplant. These receptors were collected from a male patient aged 2 to 9 who had a stem cell transplant for chronic granulomatous disease, so the T cells may come from the graft donor.

This clonotype showed up many times. CDR3 residues: CSAREYWGSSYEQYF. As DNA, the CDR3 is TGCAGTGCTAGAGAGTATTGGGGGAGCTCCTACGAGCAGTACTTC. The V call is TRBV20-1, the J call TRBJ2-7; D might be TRBD1 or TRBD2, each matching 5 bases. Germline-derived CDR1 and CDR2 are DFQATT and SNEGSKA (reference sequence). V lost 0 bases and J lost 0, with 12 bases in between. This CDR3 contains 15 residues.

This clonotype showed up just once. A read error may account for a junction end that differs from germline. The CDR3 nucleotides read TGTGCCACCAGCAGGACAGGGGCCTCATACAATGACCAGTTCTTC. Its translation: CATSRTGASYNDQFF. The V call is TRBV15, the J call TRBJ2-1; 8 bases are a match to TRBD1. The CDR3 is 15 amino acids. CDR1 LNHNV and CDR2 YYDKDF come from the germline V gene (reference sequence).

This clonotype has just a few counts. This chain joins TRBV20-1 and TRBJ2-5; 12 nucleotides agree with TRBD2. The trim removed 4 bases at V and 3 bases at J, leaving 9 bases unmatched. The germline V gene has CDR1 DFQATT and CDR2 SNEGSKA (reference sequence). The CDR3 is 16 amino acids. CDR3 in amino acids: CSANSLASGREETQYF. CDR3 DNA: TGCAGTGCTAATTCATTGGCTAGCGGGAGGGAAGAGACCCAGTACTTC.

This clonotype was counted a few times. J is TRBJ2-7 and V is TRBV12-3 or TRBV12-4; 13 positions match TRBD2. V shed 5 bases and J 3 bases; nucleotides not matched to a gene: 7. The CDR3 has 16 amino acids. CDR3 sequence (DNA): TGTGCCAGCAGTCCGCCCGGACTAGCGGGGGACTACGAGCAGTACTTC. Its protein is CASSPPGLAGDYEQYF.

This clonotype was picked up many times. This chain uses TRBV27 with TRBJ1-5; 11 bases line up with TRBD1. V shed 4 bases and J 4 bases; nucleotides not matched to a gene: 3. This CDR3 has 15 residues. Germline assignment: CDR1 MNHEY and CDR2 SMNVEV (reference sequence). The chain's CDR3 is CASSSGQGGNQPQHF. The CDR3, as DNA: TGTGCCAGCAGTTCGGGACAGGGGGGGAATCAGCCCCAGCATTTT.

This clonotype was observed a handful of times. The rearrangement links TRBV25-1 to TRBJ2-3; D is perhaps TRBD1 or TRBD2 (6 bases each). V was cut by 6 bases and J by 2 bases, with 12 bases left in between. The CDR3 runs 14 residues. Germline values: CDR1 MGHDK, CDR2 SYGVNS. This CDR3 is CASSDRGPTDTQYF. For the CDR3, the DNA is TGTGCCAGCAGCGATCGGGGGCCCACAGATACGCAGTATTTT.

The chain has TRBV12-3 or TRBV12-4 and TRBJ2-3; no clear D gene. This CDR3 is 16 amino acids long. The ends were cut back, 1 base at V and 0 bases at J, with 11 bases in the middle. The CDR3 DNA follows: TGTGCCAGCAGTTTAGGTCTCTCCCAAAGCACAGATACGCAGTATTTT. This sequence encodes CASSLGLSQSTDTQYF.

The chain carries TRBV20-1 and TRBJ2-3; D is uncertain. Trimming left V 3 bases short and J 7 bases short, with 14 bases between. Germline CDR1 reads DFQATT; CDR2 reads SNEGSKA (reference sequence). The CDR3 runs 13 residues. CDR3 residues: CSARSPNLHTQYF. Here the CDR3 DNA reads TGCAGTGCTAGGTCGCCGAATCTCCATACGCAGTATTTT.

This clonotype was observed a few times. This chain links TRBV12-3 or TRBV12-4 with TRBJ2-4, with D perhaps being TRBD1 or TRBD2 (6 bases each). The CDR3 covers 14 residues. V dropped 4 bases and J dropped 3 bases, with 10 bases sitting between them. CDR3 in amino acids: CASSWGAGKNIQYF. As DNA, the CDR3 is TGTGCCAGCAGTTGGGGGGCGGGCAAAAACATTCAGTACTTC.

The chain uses TRBV2 and TRBJ2-1; the D gene is possibly TRBD2 (6 bases). The CDR3 has 14 amino acids. Germline V gene sequence: CDR1 SNHLY, CDR2 FYNNEI. V dropped 4 bases and J dropped 6 bases, with 13 bases sitting between them. This CDR3 reads CASSVRGTANEQFF. CDR3 in DNA: TGTGCCAGCAGTGTTCGCGGGACCGCCAATGAGCAGTTCTTC. The full variable domain, in which reference TRBV2 and TRBJ2-1 provide the parts outside the CDR3, is EPEVTQTPSHQVTQMGQEVILRCVPISNHLYFYWYRQILGQKVEFLVSFYNNEISEKSEIFDDQFSVERPDGSNFTLKIRSTKLEDSAMYFCASSVRGTANEQFFGPGTRLTVL.

In this sample, this clonotype turned up a few times. The chain is built from TRBV20-1 and TRBJ2-7, with 9 bases identical to TRBD2. Unmatched junction bases numbered 6, after V lost 3 bases and J lost 3 bases. CDR1 is DFQATT and CDR2 is SNEGSKA in the germline V gene (reference sequence). This CDR3 is built from 14 residues. Here the CDR3 DNA reads TGCAGTGCTAGTTCCTCTAGCGGGAACTACGAGCAGTACTTC. As protein: CSASSSSGNYEQYF.

This clonotype occurred a few times. V and J are TRBV12-3 or TRBV12-4 and TRBJ1-1; D uncertain. Trimming shortened V by 6 bases and J by 10 bases, and 15 bases separated the two germline ends. The CDR3 totals 12 residues. The CDR3 loop is CASSPPGKAAFF. CDR3 nucleotide sequence: TGTGCCAGCAGCCCGCCCGGCAAGGCAGCTTTCTTT.

V and J are TRBV9 and TRBJ2-2, with 7 bases matching TRBD2. CDR1 is SGDLS, CDR2 YYNGEE, per germline. Trimming took 7 bases from V and 2 from J; bases not matched to a gene: 2. The CDR3 has 13 amino acids. The CDR3 bases are TGTGCCAGCGGGGGGGTCAACACCGGGGAGCTGTTTTTT. Its translation is CASGGVNTGELFF.

This clonotype has more than one count but fewer than ten. A read error may explain this, as a much larger clone is one base away. This chain uses TRBV12-3 or TRBV12-4 with TRBJ2-4; perhaps D is TRBD1 or TRBD2 (5 bases each). This CDR3 contains 14 residues. In nucleotides, the CDR3 is TGTGCCAGCGCGGGCTCTCTTGGGGCAAACAGTCAGTACTTC. Translating gives CASAGSLGANSQYF.

CDR3: CASSPGTSGPYNYEQYF. Written as DNA, the CDR3 is TGTGCCAGCAGTCCTGGGACTAGCGGGCCTTACAACTACGAGCAGTACTTC. The gene calls are TRBV12-3 or TRBV12-4 and TRBJ2-7, with TRBD2 identical over 12 bases. This CDR3 has 17 amino acids. After removal of 5 bases from V and 3 bases from J, the junction contained 11 bases not matched to a gene.

The chain couples TRBV29-1 to TRBJ1-1, with TRBD1 matching 7 bases. This CDR3 contains 14 residues. CDR1 SQVTM and CDR2 ANQGSEA come from the germline V gene. The junction had 10 bases not matched to a gene; V was cut back by 5 bases and J by 4 bases. Here the CDR3 DNA reads TGCAGCGTTAATTGGAAGGACAGGAGCACTGAAGCTTTCTTT. Translated, it gives CSVNWKDRSTEAFF. Filled out from reference TRBV29-1 and TRBJ1-1, the complete variable domain reads SAVISQKPSRDICQRGTSLTIQCQVDSQVTMMFWYRQQPGQSLTLIATANQGSEATYESGFVIDKFPISRPNLTFSTLTVSNMSPEDSSIYLCSVNWKDRSTEAFFGQGTRLTVV.

This clonotype has just one count. The V gene is TRBV12-3 or TRBV12-4, the J gene TRBJ2-7, with D perhaps TRBD2 (5 bases). With 3 bases removed from V and 0 bases from J, the gap between germline ends came to 9 bases. This CDR3 comprises 14 residues. This chain's CDR3 is CASSFRAGSYEQYF. DNA of the CDR3: TGTGCCAGCAGTTTTAGGGCGGGCTCCTACGAGCAGTACTTC.

The rearrangement links TRBV10-3 to TRBJ1-5; weak D call: TRBD1 (5 bases). Germline lookup yields CDR1 ENHRY and CDR2 SYGVKD. The ends were cut back, 3 bases at V and 2 bases at J, with 11 bases in the middle. The CDR3 length is 15 residues. The CDR3 sequence is CAISDGRGGNQPQHF. The CDR3 DNA reads TGTGCCATCAGTGACGGCCGAGGGGGCAATCAGCCCCAGCATTTT.

Ten or more counts support this clonotype. This chain joins TRBV29-1 and TRBJ2-7; a possible D gene is TRBD2 (6 bases). The V gene lost 2 bases and the J gene lost 6 bases, with 8 bases spanning the gap. Germline assignment: CDR1 SQVTM and CDR2 ANQGSEA. The CDR3 sequence is 11 residues long. The CDR3 coding sequence is TGCAGCGTTGAAAAGGGAGGCGAGCAGTACTTC. As protein: CSVEKGGEQYF.

This clonotype was counted a few times. The chain has TRBV5-5 and TRBJ2-7; TRBD1 aligns across 7 bases. Trimming removed 4 bases from V and 4 bases from J; junction bases left unmatched: 8. The CDR3 consists of 14 residues. Germline lookup yields CDR1 SGHKS and CDR2 YYEKEE (reference sequence). The DNA for the CDR3 is TGTGCCAGCAGCGCTGCCGGGACAGCTTACGAGCAGTACTTC. As protein: CASSAAGTAYEQYF.

This clonotype has a count of ten or more. J is TRBJ2-7 and V is TRBV12-3 or TRBV12-4; unclear D gene. The CDR3 covers 11 residues. V lost 1 base to trimming and J lost 6 bases, with 4 bases between them. The DNA of the CDR3 is TGTGCCAGCAGTTTAGATGGCGAGCAGTACTTC. Encoded protein: CASSLDGEQYF.

This clonotype is a singleton in its sample. The chain recombines TRBV6-1 with TRBJ2-5; D is perhaps TRBD2 (7 bases). Looked up from germline, CDR1 is MNHNS and CDR2 is SASEGT. Trimming shortened V by 5 bases and J by 1 base, and 23 bases separated the two germline ends. CDR3 length: 18 amino acids. The CDR3 protein is CASSIGTKGGSFQETQYF. The CDR3 DNA follows: TGTGCCAGCAGTATCGGGACTAAGGGGGGAAGTTTCCAAGAGACCCAGTACTTC.

The CDR3, as DNA: TGTGCCAGCAGCCCGGGACCAGGCTACGAGCAGTACTTC. Amino acids: CASSPGPGYEQYF. The chain is built from TRBV7-3 and TRBJ2-7, with D possibly called TRBD1 or TRBD2 (5 bases each). Per germline, CDR1 SGHTA and CDR2 FQGTGA. The CDR3 runs to 13 residues. Trimming shortened V by 5 bases and J by 3 bases, and 11 bases separated the two germline ends.

This clonotype was observed a single time. The chain joins TRBV7-6 to TRBJ2-1; D call uncertain. Germline CDR1 SGHVS, CDR2 FNYEAQ. The CDR3 sequence is 16 residues long. Trimming took off 2 bases at V and 0 bases at J, with 11 bases between the two ends. CDR3 in amino acids: CASSLMGSSSYNEQFF. CDR3 coding DNA: TGTGCCAGCAGCTTAATGGGGTCTAGCTCCTACAATGAGCAGTTCTTC.

This chain links TRBV12-3 or TRBV12-4 with TRBJ2-1; 13 bases match TRBD2. The trim removed 6 bases at V and 10 bases at J, leaving 9 bases unmatched. The CDR3 consists of 15 residues. For the CDR3, the DNA is TGTGCCAGCAGGCCGACTAGCGGGAGGATCCGGGAGCAGTTCTTC. Translated, it gives CASRPTSGRIREQFF.